Here is one T cell receptor (beta chain) with its context. Its antigen is unidentified. With 0 bases removed from V and 7 bases from J, the gap between germline ends came to 6 bases. The CDR3 runs 11 residues. Germline values: CDR1 SQVTM, CDR2 ANQGSEA. The data stem from a study of cytomegalovirus exposure and HLA in healthy donors. Study observations and caveats: HLA alleles showed associations with around 15,000 TCR beta sequences in a later analysis, at a 0.05 false discovery rate. The HLA-A and HLA-B alleles of most subjects were reportedly predicted accurately from TCR beta sequences.

The PCR was carried out with 60 Vbeta primers and 13 Jbeta primers. The assay was immunoSEQ multiplex PCR, and TCRdb's table has in-frame clones only and misses some. This table has fewer than 110,000 clones, over 60% appearing once. This TCR was recovered from a male donor in good health and CMV-seronegative. The genes are TRBV29-1 and TRBJ1-2, with TRBD1 as a possible D gene (6 bases). Material: PBMCs. CDR3 protein: CSVEDRGGYTF. DNA of the CDR3: TGCAGCGTTGAAGACAGGGGTGGCTACACCTTC.